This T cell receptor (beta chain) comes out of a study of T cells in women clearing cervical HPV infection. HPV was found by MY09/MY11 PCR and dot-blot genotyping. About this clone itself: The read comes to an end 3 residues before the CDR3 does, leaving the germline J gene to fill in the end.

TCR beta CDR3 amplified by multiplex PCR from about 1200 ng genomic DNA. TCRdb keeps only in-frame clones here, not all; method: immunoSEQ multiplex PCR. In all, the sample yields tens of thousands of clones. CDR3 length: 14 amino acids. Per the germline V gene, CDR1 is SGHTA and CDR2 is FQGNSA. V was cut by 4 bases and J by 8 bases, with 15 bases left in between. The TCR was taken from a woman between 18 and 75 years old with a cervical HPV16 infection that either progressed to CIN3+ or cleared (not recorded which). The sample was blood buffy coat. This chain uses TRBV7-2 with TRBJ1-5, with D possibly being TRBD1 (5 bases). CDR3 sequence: CASSSLGGAEPQHF. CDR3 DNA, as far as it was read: TGTGCCAGCAGCTCCTTGGGGGGAGCGGAGCCC.